The sequence of this TCR beta chain was determined in a study of EBV T-cell therapy then PD-1 blockade in nasopharyngeal carcinoma. Comment on this clone: Its antigen is undetermined.

Method: immunoSEQ multiplex PCR; TCRdb's copy keeps in-frame clones and lacks some. The sample lists 20,000 or so clones, roughly 84% seen once, with around 31% in the top ten. Treatment of the sample: AdE1-LMPpoly-expanded autologous EBV-specific T-cell therapy followed by anti-PD-1 nivolumab. The sequence was obtained from a man aged 35-49 years with nasopharyngeal carcinoma. Here the sequenced sample was CD8+ T cells from blood, taken between days 30 and 35 from a patient whose treatment included autologous EBV-specific T cells and nivolumab.

CDR3 sequence: CASSRPGLTGTGELFF. The CDR3 DNA reads TGCGCCAGCAGCCGACCCGGACTCACGGGCACCGGGGAGCTGTTTTTT. The chain is built from TRBV4-3 and TRBJ2-2, with D maybe TRBD2 (5 bases). V was cut by 4 bases and J by 4 bases, with 16 bases left in between. Germline loops: CDR1 LGHNA, CDR2 YSLEER. There are 16 residues in the CDR3.